This is a list of T cell receptor beta chains from one sample in a study of shared clonotypes between healthy human individuals. The data were produced by immunoSEQ multiplex PCR, yet TCRdb's version contains in-frame clones alone and is incomplete. This sample has fewer than 400,000 clones; around two thirds occur once, and the top ten carry 10% to 13%. The sample taken for sequencing was memory CD4+ T cells sorted from blood. These receptor sequences come from a young man in good health. The CDR3 runs from the conserved cysteine through the conserved F or W. Fields, in order: V gene, clone size, D gene, J gene, CDR3 DNA, CDR3 protein. The D gene is left open where the match is weak. Only part of the rows carry a size: once, few, many, or a class if the clone is expanded.

V gene: TRBV19; clone size: NA; D gene: NA; J gene: TRBJ2-1; CDR3 DNA: TGTGCCAGTAGCCACTACAATGAGCAGTTCTTC; CDR3 protein: CASSHYNEQFF
V gene: TRBV6-1; clone size: many; D gene: TRBD1; J gene: TRBJ1-5; CDR3 DNA: TGTGCCAGCAGTGAAGCGTACTACAGGGGCCAGCCCCAGCATTTT; CDR3 protein: CASSEAYYRGQPQHF
V gene: TRBV28; clone size: NA; D gene: NA; J gene: TRBJ2-2; CDR3 DNA: TGTGCCAGCATCACGGGAGAGTGGGATAACACCGGGGAGCTGTTTTTT; CDR3 protein: CASITGEWDNTGELFF
V gene: TRBV5-1; clone size: NA; D gene: NA; J gene: TRBJ2-1; CDR3 DNA: TGCGCCAGCAGCGCAATACAGGGTACGACTGAGCAGTTCTTC; CDR3 protein: CASSAIQGTTEQFF
V gene: TRBV7-8; clone size: NA; D gene: NA; J gene: TRBJ2-4; CDR3 DNA: TGTGCCAGCAGCTTAGCGCCCGGGGCAGGCAAAAACATTCAGTACTTC; CDR3 protein: CASSLAPGAGKNIQYF
V gene: TRBV7-2; clone size: many; D gene: TRBD2; J gene: TRBJ2-7; CDR3 DNA: TGTGCCAGCAGATTACCGGGACTAGCAGGCTACGAGCAGTACTTC; CDR3 protein: CASRLPGLAGYEQYF
V gene: TRBV6-1; clone size: NA; D gene: NA; J gene: TRBJ1-5; CDR3 DNA: TGTGCCAGCAGTCCCCTCGGGAGCAATCAGCCCCAGCATTTT; CDR3 protein: CASSPLGSNQPQHF
V gene: TRBV7-6; clone size: NA; D gene: TRBD1; J gene: TRBJ2-7; CDR3 DNA: TGTGCCAGCAGCTTAGCAGGGGGCACCTACGAGCAGTACTTC; CDR3 protein: CASSLAGGTYEQYF
V gene: TRBV9; clone size: NA; D gene: TRBD1; J gene: TRBJ2-5; CDR3 DNA: TGTGCCAGCAGCAAGTGGGACAGCCAAGAGACCCAGTACTTC; CDR3 protein: CASSKWDSQETQYF
V gene: TRBV2; clone size: NA; D gene: NA; J gene: TRBJ2-3; CDR3 DNA: TGTGCCAGCAGTACCGGGACTCGGGTGGATACGCAGTATTTT; CDR3 protein: CASSTGTRVDTQYF
V gene: TRBV7-2; clone size: NA; D gene: NA; J gene: TRBJ2-5; CDR3 DNA: TGTGCCAGCAGCTTTAGAGGCGAGACCCAGTACTTC; CDR3 protein: CASSFRGETQYF
V gene: TRBV5-4; clone size: NA; D gene: NA; J gene: TRBJ2-2; CDR3 DNA: TGTGCCAGCAGCTCAGGACTTAACACCGGGGAGCTGTTTTTT; CDR3 protein: CASSSGLNTGELFF
V gene: TRBV21-1; clone size: once; D gene: NA; J gene: TRBJ2-7; CDR3 DNA: TGTGCCAGCAGCAAATCCCGCTACGAGCAGTACTTC; CDR3 protein: CASSKSRYEQYF
V gene: TRBV5-4; clone size: few; D gene: NA; J gene: TRBJ2-2; CDR3 DNA: TGTGCCAGCAGCAAGCCTCAGGGGGGAAACACCGGGGAGCTGTTTTTT; CDR3 protein: CASSKPQGGNTGELFF
V gene: TRBV6-5; clone size: few; D gene: NA; J gene: TRBJ1-5; CDR3 DNA: TGTGCCAGCAGTTACTCAAAAGGACGCCACAATCAGCCCCAGCATTTT; CDR3 protein: CASSYSKGRHNQPQHF
V gene: TRBV5-1; clone size: few; D gene: NA; J gene: TRBJ2-7; CDR3 DNA: TGCGCCAGCAGCTTGGACGCCGGCCAATACGAGCAGTACTTC; CDR3 protein: CASSLDAGQYEQYF
V gene: TRBV19; clone size: NA; D gene: NA; J gene: TRBJ1-5; CDR3 DNA: TGTGCCAGTAAAAGGACGGAAGGGAATCAGCCCCAGCATTTT; CDR3 protein: CASKRTEGNQPQHF
V gene: TRBV6-1; clone size: NA; D gene: NA; J gene: TRBJ1-2; CDR3 DNA: TGTGCCAGCAGTGAAGCATCGTGGGGCGCTCGGGGCTACACCTTC; CDR3 protein: CASSEASWGARGYTF
V gene: TRBV11-1; clone size: NA; D gene: TRBD2; J gene: TRBJ2-5; CDR3 DNA: TGTGCCAGCAGCTTAACTAGATGGGAGGGAGAGACCCAGTACTTC; CDR3 protein: CASSLTRWEGETQYF
V gene: TRBV11-3; clone size: NA; D gene: NA; J gene: TRBJ1-1; CDR3 DNA: TGTGCCAGCAGCTTAGGTCAGAACACTGAAGCTTTCTTT; CDR3 protein: CASSLGQNTEAFF
V gene: TRBV7-9; clone size: NA; D gene: NA; J gene: TRBJ2-7; CDR3 DNA: TGTGCCAGCAGCTTACTTATCCCACCCGAGCAGTACTTC; CDR3 protein: CASSLLIPPEQYF
V gene: TRBV18; clone size: NA; D gene: TRBD1; J gene: TRBJ2-3; CDR3 DNA: TGTGCCAGCTCACCAGGGACAGCCACAGATACGCAGTATTTT; CDR3 protein: CASSPGTATDTQYF
V gene: TRBV5-1; clone size: NA; D gene: TRBD1; J gene: TRBJ2-3; CDR3 DNA: TGCGCCAGCAGCTTGGTTAGGACAGGGGCGGGTACAGATACGCAGTATTTT; CDR3 protein: CASSLVRTGAGTDTQYF
V gene: TRBV28; clone size: NA; D gene: TRBD2; J gene: TRBJ2-7; CDR3 DNA: TGTGCCAGCAGTGACGTGGGACTAGCGTCCTACGAGCAGTACTTC; CDR3 protein: CASSDVGLASYEQYF
V gene: TRBV30; clone size: once; D gene: NA; J gene: TRBJ2-7; CDR3 DNA: TGTGCCTTACGCGGGGGACATAACGAGCAGTACTTC; CDR3 protein: CALRGGHNEQYF
V gene: TRBV7-2; clone size: NA; D gene: NA; J gene: TRBJ1-1; CDR3 DNA: TGTGCCAGCAGCTTAGCGAGGACAGCCCGGAACACTGAAGCTTTCTTT; CDR3 protein: CASSLARTARNTEAFF
V gene: TRBV2; clone size: NA; D gene: NA; J gene: TRBJ2-1; CDR3 DNA: TGTGCCAGCAGTGCGAGCCAGACATACAATGAGCAGTTCTTC; CDR3 protein: CASSASQTYNEQFF
V gene: TRBV19; clone size: NA; D gene: NA; J gene: TRBJ2-2; CDR3 DNA: TGTGCCAGTAGTCCGGTATTGAACACCGGGGAGCTGTTTTTT; CDR3 protein: CASSPVLNTGELFF
V gene: TRBV18; clone size: few; D gene: TRBD2; J gene: TRBJ2-5; CDR3 DNA: TGTGCCAGCTCACCACCGGCTAGCGGGTTCCAAGAGACCCAGTACTTC; CDR3 protein: CASSPPASGFQETQYF
V gene: TRBV10-3; clone size: NA; D gene: NA; J gene: TRBJ2-7; CDR3 DNA: TGTGCCATCAGTGATCCCATCGTAGTCTCCTACGAGCAGTACTTC; CDR3 protein: CAISDPIVVSYEQYF